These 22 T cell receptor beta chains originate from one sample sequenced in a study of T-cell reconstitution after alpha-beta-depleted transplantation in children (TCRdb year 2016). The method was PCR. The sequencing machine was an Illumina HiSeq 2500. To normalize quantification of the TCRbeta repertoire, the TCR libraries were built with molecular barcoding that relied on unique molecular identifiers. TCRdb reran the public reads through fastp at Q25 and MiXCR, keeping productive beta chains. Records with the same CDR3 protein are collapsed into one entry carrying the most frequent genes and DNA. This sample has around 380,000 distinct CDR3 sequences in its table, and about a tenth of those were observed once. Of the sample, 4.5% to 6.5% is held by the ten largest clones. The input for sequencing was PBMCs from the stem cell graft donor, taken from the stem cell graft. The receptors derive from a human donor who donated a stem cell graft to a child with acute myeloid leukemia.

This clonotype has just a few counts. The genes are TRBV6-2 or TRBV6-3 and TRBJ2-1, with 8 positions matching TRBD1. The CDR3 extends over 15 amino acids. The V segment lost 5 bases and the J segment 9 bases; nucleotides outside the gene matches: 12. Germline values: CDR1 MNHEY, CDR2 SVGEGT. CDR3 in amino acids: CASSVTGTGAVEQFF. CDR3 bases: TGTGCCAGCAGTGTGACAGGGACAGGTGCGGTTGAGCAGTTCTTC.

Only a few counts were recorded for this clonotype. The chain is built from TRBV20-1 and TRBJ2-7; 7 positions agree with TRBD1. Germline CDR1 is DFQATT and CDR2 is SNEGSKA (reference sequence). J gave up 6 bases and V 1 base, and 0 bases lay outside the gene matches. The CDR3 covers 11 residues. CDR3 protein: CSARGTGEQYF. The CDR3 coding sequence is TGCAGTGCTAGAGGGACAGGCGAGCAGTACTTC.

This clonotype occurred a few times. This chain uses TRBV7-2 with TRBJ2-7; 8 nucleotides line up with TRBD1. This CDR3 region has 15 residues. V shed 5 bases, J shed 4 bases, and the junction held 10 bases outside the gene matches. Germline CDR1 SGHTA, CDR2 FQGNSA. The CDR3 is CASSARDRFLYEQYF. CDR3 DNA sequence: TGTGCCAGCAGCGCCCGGGACAGGTTTCTATACGAGCAGTACTTC.

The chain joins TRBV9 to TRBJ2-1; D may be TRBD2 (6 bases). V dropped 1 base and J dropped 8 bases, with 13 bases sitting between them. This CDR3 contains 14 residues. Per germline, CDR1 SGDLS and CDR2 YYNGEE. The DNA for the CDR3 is TGTGCCAGCAGCGTAAGTCTAGCGTTTGATGAGCAGTTCTTC. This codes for CASSVSLAFDEQFF.

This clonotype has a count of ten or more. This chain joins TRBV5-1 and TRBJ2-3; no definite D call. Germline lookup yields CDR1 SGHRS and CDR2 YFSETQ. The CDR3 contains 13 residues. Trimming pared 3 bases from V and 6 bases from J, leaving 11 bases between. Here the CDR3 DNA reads TGCGCCAGCAGCTCACGGCTTTGGGATACGCAGTATTTT. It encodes CASSSRLWDTQYF.

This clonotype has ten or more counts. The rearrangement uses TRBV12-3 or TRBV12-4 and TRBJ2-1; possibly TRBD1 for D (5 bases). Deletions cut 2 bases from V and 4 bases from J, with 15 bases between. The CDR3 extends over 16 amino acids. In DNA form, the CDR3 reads TGTGCCAGCAGTTTATTTATAGGGGCCTTATACAATGAGCAGTTCTTC. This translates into CASSLFIGALYNEQFF.

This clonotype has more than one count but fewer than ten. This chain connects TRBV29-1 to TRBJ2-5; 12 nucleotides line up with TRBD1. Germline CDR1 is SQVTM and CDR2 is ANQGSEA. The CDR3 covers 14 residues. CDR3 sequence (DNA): TGCAGTTACCGGGACAGGGGGCACCAAGAGACCCAGTACTTC. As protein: CSYRDRGHQETQYF. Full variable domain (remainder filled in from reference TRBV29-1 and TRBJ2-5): SAVISQKPSRDICQRGTSLTIQCQVDSQVTMMFWYRQQPGQSLTLIATANQGSEATYESGFVIDKFPISRPNLTFSTLTVSNMSPEDSSIYLCSYRDRGHQETQYFGPGTRLLVL.

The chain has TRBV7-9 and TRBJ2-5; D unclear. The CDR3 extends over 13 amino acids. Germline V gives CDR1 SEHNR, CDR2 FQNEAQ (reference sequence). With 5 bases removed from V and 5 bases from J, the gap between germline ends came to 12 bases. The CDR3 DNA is TGTGCCAGCAGCCTCGAGAACAAGGAGACCCAGTACTTC. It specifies CASSLENKETQYF.

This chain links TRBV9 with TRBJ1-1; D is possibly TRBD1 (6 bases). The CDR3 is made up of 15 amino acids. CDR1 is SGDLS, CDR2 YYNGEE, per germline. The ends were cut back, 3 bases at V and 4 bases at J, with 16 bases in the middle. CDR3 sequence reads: CASSAWRVGGTEAFF. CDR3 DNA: TGTGCCAGCAGCGCTTGGAGGGTAGGGGGCACTGAAGCTTTCTTT.

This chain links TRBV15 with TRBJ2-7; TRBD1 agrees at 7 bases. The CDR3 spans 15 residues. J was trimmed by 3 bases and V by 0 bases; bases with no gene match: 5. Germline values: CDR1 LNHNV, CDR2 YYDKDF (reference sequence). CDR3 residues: CATSRDRDSFYEQYF. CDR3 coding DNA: TGTGCCACCAGCAGAGATAGGGACAGCTTCTACGAGCAGTACTTC.

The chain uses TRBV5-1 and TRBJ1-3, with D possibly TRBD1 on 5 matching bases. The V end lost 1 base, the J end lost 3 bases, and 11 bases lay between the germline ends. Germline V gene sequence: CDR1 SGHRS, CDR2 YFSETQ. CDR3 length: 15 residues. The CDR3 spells CASSLSGSVGNTIYF. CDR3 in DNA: TGCGCCAGCAGCTTGTCAGGGTCTGTTGGAAACACCATATATTTT.

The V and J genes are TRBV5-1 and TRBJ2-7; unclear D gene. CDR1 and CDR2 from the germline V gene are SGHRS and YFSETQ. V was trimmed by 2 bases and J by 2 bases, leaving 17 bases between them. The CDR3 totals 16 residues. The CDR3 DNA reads TGCGCCAGCAGCTTTGGCGGATCTCTGGGTACCTACGAGCAGTACTTC. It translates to CASSFGGSLGTYEQYF.

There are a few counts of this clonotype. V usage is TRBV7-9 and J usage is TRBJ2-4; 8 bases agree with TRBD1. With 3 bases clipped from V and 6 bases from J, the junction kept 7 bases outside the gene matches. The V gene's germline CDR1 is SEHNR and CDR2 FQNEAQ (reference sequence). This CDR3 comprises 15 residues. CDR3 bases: TGTGCCAGCAGCTTTGGACAGGGCTTAAGAAACATTCAGTACTTC. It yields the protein CASSFGQGLRNIQYF. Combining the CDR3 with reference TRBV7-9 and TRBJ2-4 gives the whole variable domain DTGVSQNPRHKITKRGQNVTFRCDPISEHNRLYWYRQTLGQGPEFLTYFQNEAQLEKSRLLSDRFSAERPKGSFSTLEIQRTEQGDSAMYLCASSFGQGLRNIQYFGAGTRLSVL.

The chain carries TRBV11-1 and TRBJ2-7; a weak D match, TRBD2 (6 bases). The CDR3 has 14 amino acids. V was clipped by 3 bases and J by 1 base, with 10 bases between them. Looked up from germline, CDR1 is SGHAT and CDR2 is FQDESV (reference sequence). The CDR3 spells CASSFSRESYEQYF. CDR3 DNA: TGTGCCAGCAGCTTTTCTCGGGAGTCCTACGAGCAGTACTTC.

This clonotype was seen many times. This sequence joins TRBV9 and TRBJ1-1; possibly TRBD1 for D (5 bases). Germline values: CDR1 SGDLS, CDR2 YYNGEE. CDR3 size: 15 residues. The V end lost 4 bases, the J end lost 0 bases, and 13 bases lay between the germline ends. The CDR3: CASSPSGGMNTEAFF. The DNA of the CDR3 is TGTGCCAGCAGCCCCTCTGGGGGAATGAACACTGAAGCTTTCTTT.

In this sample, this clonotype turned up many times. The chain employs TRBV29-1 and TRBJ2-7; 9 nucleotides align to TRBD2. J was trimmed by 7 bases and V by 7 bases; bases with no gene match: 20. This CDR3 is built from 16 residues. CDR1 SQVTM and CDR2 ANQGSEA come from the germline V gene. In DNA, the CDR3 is TGCAGCGGGCTTTCGCTACGAGCGGGAGGAGTGAGGGAGCAGTACTTC. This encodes CSGLSLRAGGVREQYF.

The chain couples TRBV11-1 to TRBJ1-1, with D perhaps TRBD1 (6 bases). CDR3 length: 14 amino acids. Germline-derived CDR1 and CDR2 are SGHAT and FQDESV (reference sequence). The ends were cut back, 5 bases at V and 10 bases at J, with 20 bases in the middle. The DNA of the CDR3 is TGTGCCAGCAGCCTAACCGGCGCGGGACAAAGAGCTTTCTTT. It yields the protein CASSLTGAGQRAFF.

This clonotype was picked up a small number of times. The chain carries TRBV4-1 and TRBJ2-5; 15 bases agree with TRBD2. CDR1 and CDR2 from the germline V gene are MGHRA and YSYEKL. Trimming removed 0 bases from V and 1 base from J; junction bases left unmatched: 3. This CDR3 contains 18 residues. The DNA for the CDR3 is TGCGCCAGCAGCCAAGAGGGGACTAGCGGGGGGCCCCAAGAGACCCAGTACTTC. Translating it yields CASSQEGTSGGPQETQYF.

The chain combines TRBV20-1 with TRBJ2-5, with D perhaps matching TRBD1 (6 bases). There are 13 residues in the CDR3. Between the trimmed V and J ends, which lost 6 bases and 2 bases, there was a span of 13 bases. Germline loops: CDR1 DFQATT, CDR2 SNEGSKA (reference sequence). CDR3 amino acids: CSAEWTVQETQYF. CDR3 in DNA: TGCAGTGCAGAATGGACAGTACAAGAGACCCAGTACTTC.

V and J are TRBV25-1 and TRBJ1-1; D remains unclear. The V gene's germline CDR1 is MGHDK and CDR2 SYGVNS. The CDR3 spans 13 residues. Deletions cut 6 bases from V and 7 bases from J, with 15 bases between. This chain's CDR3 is CASRGAARNEAFF. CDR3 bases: TGTGCCAGCAGGGGAGCGGCCAGGAATGAAGCTTTCTTT.

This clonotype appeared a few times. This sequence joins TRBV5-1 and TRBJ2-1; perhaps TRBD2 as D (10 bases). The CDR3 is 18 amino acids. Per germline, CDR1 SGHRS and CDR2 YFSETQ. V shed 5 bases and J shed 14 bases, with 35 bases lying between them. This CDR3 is CASSPGQGDGLAGVSEFF. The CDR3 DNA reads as TGCGCCAGCAGTCCGGGACAGGGCGATGGGCTAGCGGGAGTTTCGGAGTTCTTC.

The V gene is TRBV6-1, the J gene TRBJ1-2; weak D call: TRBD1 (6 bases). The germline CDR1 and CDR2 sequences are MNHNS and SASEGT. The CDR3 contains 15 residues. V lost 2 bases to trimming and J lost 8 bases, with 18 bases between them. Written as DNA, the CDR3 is TGTGCCAGCAGTGAAATGGGGGCTTGGAGAGGGGGCTACACCTTC. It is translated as CASSEMGAWRGGYTF.